This T cell receptor (beta chain) was captured by sequencing in a study of T cells expressing NK-cell markers. Study-level background: Obtained from sorted CD3+CD56+NKG2C+, CD3+CD56+NKG2C- and CD3+CD56-NKG2C+ T cells were the TCR beta repertoires. General study findings and limits: The CD3+CD56-NKG2C+ fraction of a few donors was also led by these clonotypes.

TCRdb reprocessed the 5' RACE reads and stores each CDR3 protein as one record, lacking DNA. The listing records more than 250,000 distinct CDR3 sequences. In regard to this clonotype: Its matching antigen is unknown.

Germline V gives CDR1 SGHAT, CDR2 FQNNGV. The CDR3 is 15 residues long. The sequencing input was blood T cells: a sorted CD56 or NKG2C T cell subset, CD4+ or CD8+ T cells, or bulk PBMC T cells (not recorded which). V is TRBV11-2 and J is TRBJ2-3; the D gene TCRdb calls, TRBD2, cannot be checked with no DNA. The receptor's source is a young man in good health. The CDR3 loop reads CASSKGLAVTDTQYF.